The present T cell receptor beta chain was sequenced within a study of blood T cell repertoires in COVID-19. Across the study: The analysed material was cDNA or gDNA that came from T cells, B-cell-depleted T cells, or PBMCs.

V shed 8 bases and J 6 bases; nucleotides not matched to a gene: 4. This CDR3 is built from 13 residues. Germline V lookup: CDR1 MNHEY, CDR2 SVGAGI. In the original processing: Reference gene primers were amplified, and this amplification served to estimate nucleated cell counts. Data came from immunoSEQ multiplex PCR; TCRdb stores just in-frame clones and leaves some out. Clone size and V and J calls were adopted from that table, with D and trimming inferred from the DNA. The table records over 250,000 clones, about four fifths of them present only once. Sequencing input: peripheral blood. The chain links TRBV6-5 to TRBJ2-3, with 11 nucleotides matching TRBD1. The sequence was collected from a woman aged 45 to 65 who had recovered from COVID-19. CDR3: CASGTGGADTQYF. The CDR3 region has the DNA TGTGCCAGCGGGACAGGGGGTGCGGATACGCAGTATTTT.